This TCR beta chain was identified in a study of blood T cell repertoires in COVID-19. Overall study: COVID-19 samples, acute and convalescent, were from the United States, Italy and Spain. In each case, the material was cDNA or gDNA derived from T cells, B-cell-depleted T cells, or PBMCs.

Trimming removed 0 bases at V and 4 bases at J, with 8 bases between. From germline, CDR1 is SGHDT and CDR2 YYEEEE. The CDR3 has 14 amino acids. Per the original methods: Reference gene primer amplification gave nucleated cell count estimates. Sequencing was performed with immunoSEQ multiplex PCR; in TCRdb, only in-frame clones are kept and a portion is missing. That table gives V, J and clone size, and the DNA gave D and trimming. The sample holds around 65,000 clones, 76% seen once. Material for sequencing was peripheral blood. This chain joins TRBV5-6 and TRBJ1-5; D is uncertain. The source of this sequence is a woman aged 50 to 60 with active or convalescent COVID-19. The CDR3 region is CASSLAWANQPQHF. In DNA, the CDR3 is TGTGCCAGCAGCTTGGCCTGGGCTAATCAGCCCCAGCATTTT.